The clone carrying this T cell receptor beta chain was picked up a small number of times. Its antigen remains unknown. Unique molecular identifiers were incorporated when the TCRbeta library was constructed. Using its own MiXCR run on the PCR reads, TCRdb lists one record per CDR3 protein. The sample comprises some 840,000 distinct CDR3 sequences, 16% of which are singletons, and about 4.6% rests with the top ten. The data belong to a study of T-cell reconstitution after alpha-beta-depleted transplantation in children. General study findings and limits: Diversity and T-cell counts at one year after transplant derived mostly from new T cells.

The germline gives CDR1 DFQATT, CDR2 SNEGSKA (reference sequence). The CDR3 totals 17 residues. Trimming removed 1 base from V and 7 bases from J; junction bases left unmatched: 9. This sequence joins TRBV20-1 and TRBJ2-1; 14 bases fit TRBD2. The starting material was PBMCs, mostly from graft donor cells, obtained 360 days after TCRalphabeta/CD19-depleted stem cell transplant. The source is a male patient between 10 and 17 years old who had a stem cell transplant for acute lymphoblastic leukemia, so the T cells may come from the graft donor. CDR3: CSARVTSGRALLNEQFF. The CDR3 DNA is TGCAGTGCTAGAGTGACTAGCGGGAGGGCCTTATTAAATGAGCAGTTCTTC.